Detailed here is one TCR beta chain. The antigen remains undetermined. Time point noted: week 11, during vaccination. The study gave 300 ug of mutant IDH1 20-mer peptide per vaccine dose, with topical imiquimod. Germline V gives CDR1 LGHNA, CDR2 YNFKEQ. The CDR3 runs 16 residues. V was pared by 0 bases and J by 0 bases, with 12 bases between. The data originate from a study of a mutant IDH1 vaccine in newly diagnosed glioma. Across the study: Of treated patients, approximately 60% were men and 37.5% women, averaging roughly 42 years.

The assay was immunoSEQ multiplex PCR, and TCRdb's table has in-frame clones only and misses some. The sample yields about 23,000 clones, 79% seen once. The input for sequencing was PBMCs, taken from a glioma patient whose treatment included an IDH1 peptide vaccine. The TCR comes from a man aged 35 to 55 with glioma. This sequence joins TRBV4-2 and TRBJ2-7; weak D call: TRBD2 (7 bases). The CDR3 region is CASSQDPAGHSYEQYF. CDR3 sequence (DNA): TGTGCCAGCAGCCAAGATCCAGCGGGACACTCCTACGAGCAGTACTTC.